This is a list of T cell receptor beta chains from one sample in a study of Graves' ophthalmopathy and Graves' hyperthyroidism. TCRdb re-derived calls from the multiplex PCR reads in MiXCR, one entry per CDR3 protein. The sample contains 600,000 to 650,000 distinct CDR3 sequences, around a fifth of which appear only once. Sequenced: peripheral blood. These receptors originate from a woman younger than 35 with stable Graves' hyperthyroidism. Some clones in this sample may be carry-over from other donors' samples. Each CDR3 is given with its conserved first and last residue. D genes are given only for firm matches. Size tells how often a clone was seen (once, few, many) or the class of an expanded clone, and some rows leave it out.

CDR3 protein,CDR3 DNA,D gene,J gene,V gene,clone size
CASSYEAWTGGDHSNQPQHF,TGTGCCAGCAGTTACGAAGCCTGGACAGGGGGCGATCATAGCAATCAGCCCCAGCATTTT,TRBD1,TRBJ1-5,TRBV6-2/TRBV6-3,many
CASGQGSNSPLHF,TGTGCCAGCGGACAGGGAAGCAATTCACCCCTCCACTTT,TRBD1,TRBJ1-6,TRBV7-3,many
CASSPTGLSNQPQHF,TGTGCCAGCAGTCCAACAGGGCTCAGCAATCAGCCCCAGCATTTT,NA,TRBJ1-5,TRBV2,NA
CASSAYGDSGRYEQYF,TGTGCCAGCAGTGCCTACGGGGACAGCGGACGCTACGAGCAGTACTTC,TRBD1,TRBJ2-7,TRBV6-1,many
CASSEGPGQGYTEAFF,TGTGCCAGCAGTGAAGGGCCGGGACAGGGGTACACTGAAGCTTTCTTT,TRBD1,TRBJ1-1,TRBV6-1,many
CASSKGVLSNQPQHF,TGTGCCAGCAGTAAAGGGGTCCTTAGCAATCAGCCCCAGCATTTT,NA,TRBJ1-5,TRBV12-3/TRBV12-4,few
CSVSPQGHGGETQYF,TGCAGCGTCTCTCCCCAGGGGCATGGTGGAGAGACCCAGTACTTC,NA,TRBJ2-5,TRBV29-1,NA
CASSVRTGGRNTIYF,TGTGCCAGCAGCGTCAGAACAGGGGGCCGAAACACCATATATTTT,TRBD1,TRBJ1-3,TRBV9,NA
CASRSSGLGSYEQYF,TGTGCCAGCAGATCCTCGGGGCTGGGATCCTACGAGCAGTACTTC,NA,TRBJ2-7,TRBV6-5,many
CASSPGTGTSQPQHF,TGTGCCAGCAGCCCAGGGACAGGGACTAGTCAGCCCCAGCATTTT,TRBD1,TRBJ1-5,TRBV7-2,many
CASTLGQGLGQPQHF,TGTGCCAGTACCCTGGGACAGGGTTTGGGTCAGCCCCAGCATTTT,TRBD1,TRBJ1-5,TRBV19,many
CSARSWWQSNQPQHF,TGCAGTGCTAGGTCCTGGTGGCAGAGTAATCAGCCCCAGCATTTT,NA,TRBJ1-5,TRBV20-1,few
CASSWVAASTGELFF,TGTGCCAGCAGTTGGGTAGCGGCGAGCACCGGGGAGCTGTTTTTT,NA,TRBJ2-2,TRBV6-4,NA
CASSYRTTNTEAFF,TGTGCCAGCAGTTACAGGACAACGAACACTGAAGCTTTCTTT,NA,TRBJ1-1,TRBV6-5,NA
CASSESGSIAPQYF,TGCGCCAGCAGTGAGTCGGGGAGTATCGCTCCGCAGTACTTC,NA,TRBJ2-7,TRBV10-2,NA
CASSVGPEGAEAFF,TGTGCCAGCAGCGTGGGGCCGGAGGGGGCAGAAGCTTTCTTT,TRBD1,TRBJ1-1,TRBV9,many
CASALPGANQPQHF,TGTGCCAGCGCCCTTCCAGGGGCAAATCAGCCCCAGCATTTT,NA,TRBJ1-5,TRBV28,few
CASSYGITEAFF,TGTGCCAGCAGTTATGGAATCACTGAAGCTTTCTTT,NA,TRBJ1-1,TRBV6-5,many
CASSVTPGFDEQYF,TGTGCCAGCAGCGTAACCCCGGGCTTTGACGAGCAGTACTTC,NA,TRBJ2-7,TRBV9,few
CASSETRQDLGYTF,TGCGCCAGCAGTGAGACCAGACAGGATTTGGGCTACACCTTC,NA,TRBJ1-2,TRBV10-2,many
CSAREAKGGNTIYF,TGCAGTGCTAGAGAGGCGAAAGGGGGAAACACCATATATTTT,NA,TRBJ1-3,TRBV20-1,many
CASRELWVYGELFF,TGTGCCAGCAGGGAGTTGTGGGTTTACGGGGAGCTGTTTTTT,NA,TRBJ2-2,TRBV6-1,NA
CASSFGTEVFYEQYF,TGCGCCAGCAGCTTTGGGACAGAGGTATTCTACGAGCAGTACTTC,TRBD1,TRBJ2-7,TRBV5-1,many
CSARDRGAGANVLTF,TGCAGTGCTAGAGATCGAGGGGCTGGGGCCAACGTCCTGACTTTC,NA,TRBJ2-6,TRBV20-1,many
CSARESDQPQHF,TGCAGTGCTAGAGAGAGCGATCAGCCCCAGCATTTT,NA,TRBJ1-5,TRBV20-1,NA
CSASVFGGGGGETQYF,TGCAGTGCTAGTGTCTTTGGGGGCGGGGGAGGAGAGACCCAGTACTTC,NA,TRBJ2-5,TRBV20-1,NA
CASSYEVGTGFSYEQYF,TGTGCCAGCAGTTACGAAGTTGGGACTGGTTTCTCCTACGAGCAGTACTTC,NA,TRBJ2-7,TRBV6-2/TRBV6-3,few
CSASVPNQPQHF,TGCAGTGCTAGTGTCCCCAATCAGCCCCAGCATTTT,NA,TRBJ1-5,TRBV20-1,few
CASSQYGTGLSNYGYTF,TGCGCCAGCAGCCAATATGGGACAGGACTATCTAACTATGGCTACACCTTC,TRBD1,TRBJ1-2,TRBV4-3,NA
CASTRPRLAAGELFF,TGTGCCAGCACAAGACCGAGGTTGGCTGCCGGGGAGCTGTTTTTT,NA,TRBJ2-2,TRBV28,NA
CASSRDGEQYF,TGTGCCAGCAGTAGGGACGGCGAGCAGTACTTC,NA,TRBJ2-7,TRBV2,many
CASSVVVAGPNYGYTF,TGTGCCAGCAGCGTAGTAGTGGCAGGGCCTAACTATGGCTACACCTTC,NA,TRBJ1-2,TRBV9,few
CASSRHTDYF,TGTGCCAGCAGCCGTCACACCGACTATTTT,NA,TRBJ1-3,TRBV5-8,many
CASDVTGRGSPLHF,TGCGCCAGCGACGTGACAGGGAGGGGATCACCCCTCCACTTT,TRBD1,TRBJ1-6,TRBV10-2,few
CASSHLQGDGELFF,TGTGCCAGCAGTCACCTCCAGGGGGACGGGGAGCTGTTTTTT,TRBD1,TRBJ2-2,TRBV6-5,NA
CASSVGTGVTGELFF,TGTGCCAGCAGCGTGGGGACAGGGGTCACCGGGGAGCTGTTTTTT,TRBD1,TRBJ2-2,TRBV9,few
CASSQADRAQETQYF,TGTGCCAGCAGCCAGGCGGACAGGGCCCAAGAGACCCAGTACTTC,TRBD1,TRBJ2-5,TRBV4-2,many
CASSFTGRGANVLTF,TGTGCCAGCAGTTTCACAGGGCGGGGGGCCAACGTCCTGACTTTC,NA,TRBJ2-6,TRBV12-3/TRBV12-4,many
CATKPRDTGELFF,TGTGCCACTAAACCTCGGGACACCGGGGAGCTGTTTTTT,NA,TRBJ2-2,TRBV6-1,many
CAIKDFDVDTGELFF,TGTGCCATCAAGGATTTTGATGTAGACACCGGGGAGCTGTTTTTT,NA,TRBJ2-2,TRBV28,many
CASSQDKVGTGGYEQYF,TGCGCCAGCAGCCAAGATAAGGTTGGGACAGGGGGCTACGAGCAGTACTTC,TRBD1,TRBJ2-7,TRBV4-3,NA
CASSLGRAETQYF,TGTGCCAGCAGCTTAGGGAGGGCAGAGACCCAGTACTTC,NA,TRBJ2-5,TRBV11-2,many
CASRAPGSHYGYTF,TGTGCCAGCAGAGCCCCCGGGAGTCACTATGGCTACACCTTC,NA,TRBJ1-2,TRBV27,NA
CASSQGFQSETQYF,TGCGCCAGCAGCCAGGGGTTCCAATCAGAGACCCAGTACTTC,NA,TRBJ2-5,TRBV4-1,NA
CASSLDGPLGTEAFF,TGTGCCAGCAGCTTAGATGGGCCCCTCGGAACTGAAGCTTTCTTT,NA,TRBJ1-1,TRBV11-3,many
CASSSWKGNYGYTF,TGTGCCAGCAGTTCATGGAAGGGTAACTATGGCTACACCTTC,NA,TRBJ1-2,TRBV6-5,many
CASSPPGFGMNTEAFF,TGTGCCAGCAGCCCCCCGGGGTTCGGGATGAACACTGAAGCTTTCTTT,NA,TRBJ1-1,TRBV11-2,NA
CASSLLRQGANQPQHF,TGTGCCAGCAGTTTATTGAGACAGGGGGCCAATCAGCCCCAGCATTTT,TRBD1,TRBJ1-5,TRBV28,NA